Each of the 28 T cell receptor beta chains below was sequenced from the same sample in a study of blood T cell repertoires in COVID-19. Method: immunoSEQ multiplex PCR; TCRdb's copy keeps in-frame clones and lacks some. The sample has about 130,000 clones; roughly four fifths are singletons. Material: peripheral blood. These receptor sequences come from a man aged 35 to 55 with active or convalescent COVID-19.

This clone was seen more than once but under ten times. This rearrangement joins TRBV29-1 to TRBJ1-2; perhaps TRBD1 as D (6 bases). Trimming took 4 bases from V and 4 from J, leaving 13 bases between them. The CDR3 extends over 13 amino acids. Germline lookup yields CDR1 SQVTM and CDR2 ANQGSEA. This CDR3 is CSVVTTGSYGYTF. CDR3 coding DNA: TGCAGCGTTGTAACGACAGGCAGCTATGGCTACACCTTC.

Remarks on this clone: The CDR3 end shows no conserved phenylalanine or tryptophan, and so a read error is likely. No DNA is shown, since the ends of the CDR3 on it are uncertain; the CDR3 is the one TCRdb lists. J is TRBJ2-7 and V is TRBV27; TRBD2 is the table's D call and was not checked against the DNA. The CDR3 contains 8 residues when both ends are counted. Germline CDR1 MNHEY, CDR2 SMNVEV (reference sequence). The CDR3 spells CASSCGGS.

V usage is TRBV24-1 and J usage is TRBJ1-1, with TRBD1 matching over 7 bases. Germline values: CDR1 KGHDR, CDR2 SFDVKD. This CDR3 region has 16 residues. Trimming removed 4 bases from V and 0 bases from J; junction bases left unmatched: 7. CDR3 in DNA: TGTGCCACCAGTGAGGGGGGACAGTCTTTGAACACTGAAGCTTTCTTT. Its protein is CATSEGGQSLNTEAFF.

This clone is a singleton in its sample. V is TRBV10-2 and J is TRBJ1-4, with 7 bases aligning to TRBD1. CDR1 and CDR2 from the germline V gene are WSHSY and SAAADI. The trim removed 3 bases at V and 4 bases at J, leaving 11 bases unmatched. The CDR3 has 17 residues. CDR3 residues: CASSDRGRTGLNEKLFF. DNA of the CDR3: TGCGCCAGCAGTGATAGGGGTCGGACAGGACTTAATGAAAAACTGTTTTTT.

CDR3 bases: TGTGCCAGTAGTATAGGGGGGGGTGGAGGCCAGCCCCAGCATTTT. Its translation is CASSIGGGGGQPQHF. This chain joins TRBV19 and TRBJ1-5, with D perhaps matching TRBD1 (5 bases). Germline V lookup: CDR1 LNHDA, CDR2 SQIVND (reference sequence). The germline V and J ends were trimmed by 1 base and 7 bases, with 14 bases remaining between them. This CDR3 region has 15 residues.

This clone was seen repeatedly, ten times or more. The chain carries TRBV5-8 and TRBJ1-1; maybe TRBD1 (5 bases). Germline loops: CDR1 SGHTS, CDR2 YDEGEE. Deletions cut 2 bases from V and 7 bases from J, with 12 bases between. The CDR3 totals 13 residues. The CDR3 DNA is TGTGCCAGCAGCTTCCCAGGGAAGGATGAAGCTTTCTTT. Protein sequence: CASSFPGKDEAFF. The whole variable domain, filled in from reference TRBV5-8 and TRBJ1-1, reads EAGVTQSPTHLIKTRGQQATLRCSPISGHTSVYWYQQALGLGLQFLLWYDEGEERNRGNFPPRFSGRQFPNYSSELNVNALELEDSALYLCASSFPGKDEAFFGQGTRLTVV.

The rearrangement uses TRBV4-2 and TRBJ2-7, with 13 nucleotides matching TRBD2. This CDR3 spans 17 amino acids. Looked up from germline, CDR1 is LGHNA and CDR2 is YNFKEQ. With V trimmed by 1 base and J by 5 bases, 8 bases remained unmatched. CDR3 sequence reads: CASSQGTSGGLGDEQYF. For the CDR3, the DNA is TGTGCCAGCAGCCAAGGGACTAGCGGGGGCCTGGGGGACGAGCAGTACTTC.

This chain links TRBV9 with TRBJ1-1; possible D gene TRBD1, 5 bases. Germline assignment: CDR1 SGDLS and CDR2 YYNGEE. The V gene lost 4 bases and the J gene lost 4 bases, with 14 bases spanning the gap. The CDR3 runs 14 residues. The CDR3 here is CASSSHMGGTEAFF. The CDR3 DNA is TGTGCCAGCAGCTCCCACATGGGGGGCACTGAAGCTTTCTTT.

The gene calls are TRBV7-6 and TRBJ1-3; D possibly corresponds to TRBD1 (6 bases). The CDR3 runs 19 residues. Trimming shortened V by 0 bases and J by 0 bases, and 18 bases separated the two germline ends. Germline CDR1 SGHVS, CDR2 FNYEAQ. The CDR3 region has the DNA TGTGCCAGCAGCTTAGCGACTGGGGGCCTTTCTTACTCTGGAAACACCATATATTTT. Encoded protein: CASSLATGGLSYSGNTIYF. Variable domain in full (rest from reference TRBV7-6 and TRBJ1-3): GAGVSQSPRYKVTKRGQDVALRCDPISGHVSLYWYRQALGQGPEFLTYFNYEAQQDKSGLPNDRFSAERPEGSISTLTIQRTEQRDSAMYRCASSLATGGLSYSGNTIYFGEGSWLTVV.

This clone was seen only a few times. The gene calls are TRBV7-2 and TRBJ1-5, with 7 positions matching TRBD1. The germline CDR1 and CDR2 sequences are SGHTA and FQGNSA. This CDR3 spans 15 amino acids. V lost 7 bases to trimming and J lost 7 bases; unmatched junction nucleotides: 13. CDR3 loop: CASTQGGLAGQPQHF. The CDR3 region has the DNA TGTGCCAGCACCCAGGGGGGCTTGGCTGGGCAGCCCCAGCATTTT.

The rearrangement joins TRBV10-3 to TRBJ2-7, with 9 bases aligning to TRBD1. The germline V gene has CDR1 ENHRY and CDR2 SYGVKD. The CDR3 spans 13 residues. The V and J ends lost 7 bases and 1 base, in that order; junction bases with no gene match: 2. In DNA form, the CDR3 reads TGTGCCATCACGGGACAGGGATCCTACGAGCAGTACTTC. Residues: CAITGQGSYEQYF.

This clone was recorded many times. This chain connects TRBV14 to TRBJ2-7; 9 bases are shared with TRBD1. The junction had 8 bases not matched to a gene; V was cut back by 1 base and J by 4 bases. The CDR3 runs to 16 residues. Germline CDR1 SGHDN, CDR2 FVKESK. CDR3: CASSQGWRDRDYEQYF. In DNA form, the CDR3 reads TGTGCCAGCAGCCAAGGTTGGCGGGACAGGGATTACGAGCAGTACTTC.

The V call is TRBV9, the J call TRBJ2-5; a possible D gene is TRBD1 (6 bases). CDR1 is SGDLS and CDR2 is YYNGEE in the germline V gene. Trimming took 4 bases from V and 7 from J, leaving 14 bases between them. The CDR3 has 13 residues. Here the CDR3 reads CASSRTDSGTQYF. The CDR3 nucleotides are TGTGCCAGCAGCAGGACAGATAGTGGGACCCAGTACTTC.

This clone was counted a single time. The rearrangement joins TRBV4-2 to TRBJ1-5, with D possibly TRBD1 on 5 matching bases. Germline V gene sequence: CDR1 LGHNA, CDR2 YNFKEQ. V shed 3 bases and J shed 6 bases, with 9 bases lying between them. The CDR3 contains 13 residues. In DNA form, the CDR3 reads TGTGCCAGCAGCCAGGTGGGGCGTCAGCCCCAGCATTTT. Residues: CASSQVGRQPQHF.

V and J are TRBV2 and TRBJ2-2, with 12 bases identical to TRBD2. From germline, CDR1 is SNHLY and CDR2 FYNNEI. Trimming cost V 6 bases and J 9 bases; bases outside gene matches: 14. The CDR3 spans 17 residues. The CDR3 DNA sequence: TGTGCCAGCAGACAGGGGAGTTCTAGCGGGGGGGCACGGGAGCTGTTTTTT. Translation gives CASRQGSSSGGARELFF.

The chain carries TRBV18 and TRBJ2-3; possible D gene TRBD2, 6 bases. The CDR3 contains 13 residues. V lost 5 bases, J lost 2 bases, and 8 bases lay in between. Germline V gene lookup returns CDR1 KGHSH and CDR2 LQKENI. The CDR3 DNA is TGTGCCAGCTCAGAGGGACTCACAGATACGCAGTATTTT. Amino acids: CASSEGLTDTQYF.

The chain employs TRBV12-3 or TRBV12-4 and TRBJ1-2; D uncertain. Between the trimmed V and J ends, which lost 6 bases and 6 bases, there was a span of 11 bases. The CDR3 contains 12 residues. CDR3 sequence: CASRDGPNGYTF. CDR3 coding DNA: TGTGCCAGCAGAGATGGGCCGAATGGCTACACCTTC.

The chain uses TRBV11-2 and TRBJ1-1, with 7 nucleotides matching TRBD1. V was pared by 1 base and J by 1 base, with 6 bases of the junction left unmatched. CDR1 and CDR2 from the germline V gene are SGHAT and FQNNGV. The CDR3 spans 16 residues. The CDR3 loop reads CASSLGRPGGNTEAFF. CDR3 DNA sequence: TGTGCCAGCAGCTTAGGGAGGCCAGGGGGGAACACTGAAGCTTTCTTT. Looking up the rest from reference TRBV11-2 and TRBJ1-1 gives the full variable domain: EAGVAQSPRYKIIEKRQSVAFWCNPISGHATLYWYQQILGQGPKLLIQFQNNGVVDDSQLPKDRFSAERLKGVDSTLKIQPAKLEDSAVYLCASSLGRPGGNTEAFFGQGTRLTVV.

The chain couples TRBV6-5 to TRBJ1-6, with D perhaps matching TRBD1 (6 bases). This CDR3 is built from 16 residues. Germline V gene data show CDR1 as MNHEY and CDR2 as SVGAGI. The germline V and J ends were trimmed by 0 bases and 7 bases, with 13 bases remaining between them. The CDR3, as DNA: TGTGCCAGCAGTTACTCGACGCGACAGGTGAATTCACCCCTCCACTTT. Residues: CASSYSTRQVNSPLHF.

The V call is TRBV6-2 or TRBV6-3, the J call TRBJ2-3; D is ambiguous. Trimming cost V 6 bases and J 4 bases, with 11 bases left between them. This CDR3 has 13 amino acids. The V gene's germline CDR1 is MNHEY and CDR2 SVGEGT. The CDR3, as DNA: TGTGCCAGCAGCCTGGCTGGGCCAGATACGCAGTATTTT. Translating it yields CASSLAGPDTQYF.

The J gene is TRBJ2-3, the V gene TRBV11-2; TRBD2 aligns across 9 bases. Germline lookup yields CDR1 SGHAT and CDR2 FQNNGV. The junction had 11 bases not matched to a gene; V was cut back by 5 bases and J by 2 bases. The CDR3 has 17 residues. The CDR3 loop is CASSPQGSSGDTDTQYF. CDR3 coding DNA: TGTGCCAGCAGCCCCCAAGGTTCTAGCGGGGACACAGATACGCAGTATTTT. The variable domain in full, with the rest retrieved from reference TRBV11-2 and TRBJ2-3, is EAGVAQSPRYKIIEKRQSVAFWCNPISGHATLYWYQQILGQGPKLLIQFQNNGVVDDSQLPKDRFSAERLKGVDSTLKIQPAKLEDSAVYLCASSPQGSSGDTDTQYFGPGTRLTVL.

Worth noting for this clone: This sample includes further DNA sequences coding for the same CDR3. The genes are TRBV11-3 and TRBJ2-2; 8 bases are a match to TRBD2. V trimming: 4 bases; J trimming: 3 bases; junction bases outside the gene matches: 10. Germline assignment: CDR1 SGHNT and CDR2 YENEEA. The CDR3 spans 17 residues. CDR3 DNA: TGTGCCAGCAGCTCGACCGGGGGGGGCGGTGACACCGGGGAGCTGTTTTTT. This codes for CASSSTGGGGDTGELFF.

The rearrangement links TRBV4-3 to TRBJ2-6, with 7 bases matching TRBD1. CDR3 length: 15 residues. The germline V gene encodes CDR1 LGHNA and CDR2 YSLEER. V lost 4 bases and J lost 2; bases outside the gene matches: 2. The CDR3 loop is CASSLDRAGANVLTF. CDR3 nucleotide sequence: TGCGCCAGCAGCCTCGACAGGGCTGGGGCCAACGTCCTGACTTTC.

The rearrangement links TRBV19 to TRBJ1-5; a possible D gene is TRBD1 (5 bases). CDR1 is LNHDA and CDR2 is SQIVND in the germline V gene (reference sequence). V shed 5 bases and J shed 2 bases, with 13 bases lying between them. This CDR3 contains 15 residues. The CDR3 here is CASSPLTVGNQPQHF. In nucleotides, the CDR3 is TGTGCCAGTAGTCCGCTGACAGTCGGCAATCAGCCCCAGCATTTT.

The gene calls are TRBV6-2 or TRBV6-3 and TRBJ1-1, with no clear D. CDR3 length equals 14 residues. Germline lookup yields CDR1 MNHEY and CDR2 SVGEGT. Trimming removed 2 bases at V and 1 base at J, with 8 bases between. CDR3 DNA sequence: TGTGCCAGCAGTTACATTCCCGGGAACACTGAAGCTTTCTTT. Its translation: CASSYIPGNTEAFF.

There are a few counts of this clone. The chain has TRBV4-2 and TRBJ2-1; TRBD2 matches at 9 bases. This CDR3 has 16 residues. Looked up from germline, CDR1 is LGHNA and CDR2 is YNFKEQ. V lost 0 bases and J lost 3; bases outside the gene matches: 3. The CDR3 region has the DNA TGTGCCAGCAGCCAAGAGCCTAGCGGGGTCTACAATGAGCAGTTCTTC. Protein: CASSQEPSGVYNEQFF.

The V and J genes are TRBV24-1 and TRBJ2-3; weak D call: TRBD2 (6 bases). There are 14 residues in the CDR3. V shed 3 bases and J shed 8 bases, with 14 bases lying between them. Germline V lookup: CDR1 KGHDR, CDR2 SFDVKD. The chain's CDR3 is CATSDPQTSVTQYF. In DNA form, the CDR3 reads TGTGCCACCAGTGATCCACAGACTAGTGTTACGCAGTATTTT.

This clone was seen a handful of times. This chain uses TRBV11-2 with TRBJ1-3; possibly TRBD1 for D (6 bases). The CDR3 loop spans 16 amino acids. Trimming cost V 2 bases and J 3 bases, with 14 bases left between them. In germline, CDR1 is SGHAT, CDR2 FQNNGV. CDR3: CASSLLTGYYGNTIYF. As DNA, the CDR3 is TGTGCCAGCAGCTTACTAACAGGGTATTATGGAAACACCATATATTTT.